Listed here is a single TCR beta chain. This sample stems from a study of T cell responses to AZD1222 COVID-19 vaccine. This CDR3 has 15 residues. The V end was cut by 0 bases, the J end by 5 bases, with 13 bases between. Germline CDR1 SGHVS, CDR2 FNYEAQ. Sequencing used immunoSEQ multiplex PCR; TCRdb keeps in-frame clones, though not all of them. Here the sample spans over 95,000 clones, 85% to 90% being singletons. The sequence came from an adult in good health. This specimen was peripheral blood, taken on day 0 of AZD1222 vaccination. The rearrangement joins TRBV7-6 to TRBJ1-1, with D possibly TRBD1 on 6 matching bases. The DNA for the CDR3 is TGTGCCAGCAGCTTAGCCTTCGGACAGTGGACTGAAGCTTTCTTT. Amino acid sequence: CASSLAFGQWTEAFF.